The 10 T cell receptor beta chains in this list originate from one sample, sequenced in a study of blood T cell repertoires in COVID-19. Clones were sequenced by immunoSEQ multiplex PCR, and TCRdb holds only the in-frame ones, with some missing. The table has 250,000 to 300,000 clones, around 90% seen once; the top ten hold 1% to 1.3%. Sequenced: PBMCs or T cells enriched from blood (not recorded which). The receptors shown here come from a woman between 25 and 40 years old who had recovered from COVID-19.

The CDR3 loop is CASSPPYQGATEAFF. CDR3 sequence (DNA): TGTGCCAGCTCACCACCTTATCAGGGGGCCACTGAAGCTTTCTTT. V and J are TRBV18 and TRBJ1-1, with 8 bases that match TRBD1. Unmatched junction bases numbered 4, after V lost 0 bases and J lost 4 bases. CDR3 length: 15 residues. CDR1 KGHSH and CDR2 LQKENI come from the germline V gene.

Written as DNA, the CDR3 is TGTGCCAGCAGCGTAGATACCGGGACTAGCGGGTACAATGAGCAGTTCTTC. Translating it yields CASSVDTGTSGYNEQFF. J is TRBJ2-1 and V is TRBV9; 12 bases match TRBD2. CDR1 and CDR2 (germline): SGDLS, YYNGEE. The CDR3 has 17 residues. J gave up 4 bases and V 0 bases, and 5 bases lay outside the gene matches.

This clone was seen a single time. The J gene is TRBJ2-7, the V gene TRBV27; 12 positions match TRBD2. CDR1 is MNHEY, CDR2 SMNVEV, per germline (reference sequence). Trimming removed 6 bases from V and 2 bases from J; junction bases left unmatched: 11. CDR3 length: 17 amino acids. The CDR3 is CASSLKASSGRAYEQYF. The CDR3 DNA is TGTGCCAGCAGCCTTAAGGCCTCTAGCGGGAGGGCCTACGAGCAGTACTTC.

V and J are TRBV14 and TRBJ2-1; D is possibly TRBD2 (5 bases). Deletions cut 1 base from V and 6 bases from J, with 13 bases between. The V gene's germline CDR1 is SGHDN and CDR2 FVKESK. The CDR3 is made up of 15 amino acids. The CDR3 nucleotides are TGTGCCAGCAGCCAAGTGCTCCGGGGTTCCAATGAGCAGTTCTTC. Its translation is CASSQVLRGSNEQFF.

V usage is TRBV28 and J usage is TRBJ1-5; D not certain. The ends were cut back, 3 bases at V and 2 bases at J, with 14 bases in the middle. Per the germline V gene, CDR1 is MDHEN and CDR2 is SYDVKM. The CDR3 contains 16 residues. This chain's CDR3 is CASSFSRTPRNQPQHF. CDR3 nucleotide sequence: TGTGCCAGCAGTTTTTCCCGAACACCCCGCAATCAGCCCCAGCATTTT.

The V gene is TRBV4-3, the J gene TRBJ2-1, with no clear D. V was shortened by 1 base and J by 4 bases, with 2 bases between the two germline ends. Germline V gives CDR1 LGHNA, CDR2 YSLEER. CDR3 length: 12 residues. The chain's CDR3 is CASSQAYNEQFF. The CDR3 DNA follows: TGCGCCAGCAGCCAAGCTTACAATGAGCAGTTCTTC.

CDR3 amino acids: CASSRLEYGEQFF. CDR3 DNA sequence: TGTGCCAGCAGCCGACTAGAATATGGTGAGCAGTTCTTC. The rearrangement links TRBV7-3 to TRBJ2-1, with D possibly being TRBD2 (6 bases). This CDR3 has 13 residues. The V gene's germline CDR1 is SGHTA and CDR2 FQGTGA. V lost 5 bases and J lost 9, with 14 bases in between.

The chain uses TRBV2 and TRBJ2-3; TRBD2 matches at 12 bases. There are 14 residues in the CDR3. V lost 6 bases and J lost 3; bases outside the gene matches: 1. Germline V gene sequence: CDR1 SNHLY, CDR2 FYNNEI. Here the CDR3 reads CASRLAGGTDTQYF. The CDR3 DNA sequence: TGTGCCAGCAGACTAGCGGGAGGAACAGATACGCAGTATTTT.

V and J are TRBV6-1 and TRBJ2-2; maybe TRBD1 (6 bases). V was pared by 4 bases and J by 2 bases, with 11 bases between. There are 15 residues in the CDR3. Germline V CDR1 and CDR2: MNHNS, SASEGT. The CDR3 sequence is CASSVAQGNTGELFF. The DNA for the CDR3 is TGTGCCAGCAGTGTAGCACAGGGAAACACCGGGGAGCTGTTTTTT.

The DNA of the CDR3 is TGTGCCAGCAGCCCACACCCCGGGACAGGTCAGAGCTATGGCTACACCTTC. Its translation is CASSPHPGTGQSYGYTF. The chain employs TRBV11-2 and TRBJ1-2; the match to TRBD1 covers 8 bases. This CDR3 has 17 residues. The V and J ends lost 5 bases and 4 bases, in that order; junction bases with no gene match: 15. Germline V gene sequence: CDR1 SGHAT, CDR2 FQNNGV.